A single sample is the source of the 14 T cell receptor beta chains below, sequenced in a study of blood T cells in healthy people across ages. Using a J-beta primer mix together with a sample-barcoded 5' primer, a second PCR was run for roughly 7 to 11 cycles. MiXCR was run by TCRdb on the 5' RACE reads, yielding one entry per CDR3 protein. Here the sample spans fewer than 900,000 distinct CDR3 sequences, about 52% being singletons. Source material: blood. Receptors were obtained from a woman aged 55-75 years in good health.

The CDR3 sequence is CSAETSGGEAQETQYF. The CDR3 DNA reads as TGCAGTGCTGAGACTAGCGGGGGCGAAGCCCAAGAGACCCAGTACTTC. V usage is TRBV20-1 and J usage is TRBJ2-5; TRBD2 matches at 12 bases. V trimming: 5 bases; J trimming: 1 base; junction bases outside the gene matches: 8. The germline gives CDR1 DFQATT, CDR2 SNEGSKA (reference sequence). This CDR3 is 16 amino acids long.

In its sample, this clonotype was seen a few times. This chain joins TRBV9 and TRBJ2-3; D remains ambiguous. Germline loops: CDR1 SGDLS, CDR2 YYNGEE. Trimming shortened V by 5 bases and J by 1 base, and 17 bases separated the two germline ends. CDR3 size: 16 residues. The CDR3 DNA reads as TGTGCCAGCAGTGTATTTCCTGTCTTGGGCACAGATACGCAGTATTTT. Amino acid sequence: CASSVFPVLGTDTQYF.

This clonotype was detected a few times. This chain joins TRBV28 and TRBJ1-5; D remains unclear. V was trimmed by 8 bases and J by 3 bases, leaving 14 bases between them. The CDR3 loop spans 14 amino acids. Germline lookup yields CDR1 MDHEN and CDR2 SYDVKM. The CDR3 protein is CASDYLRINQPQHF. The DNA of the CDR3 is TGTGCCAGCGACTACTTGCGGATCAATCAGCCCCAGCATTTT. The full variable domain, in which reference TRBV28 and TRBJ1-5 provide the parts outside the CDR3, is DVKVTQSSRYLVKRTGEKVFLECVQDMDHENMFWYRQDPGLGLRLIYFSYDVKMKEKGDIPEGYSVSREKKERFSLILESASTNQTSMYLCASDYLRINQPQHFGDGTRLSIL.

This clonotype was detected only a few times. V usage is TRBV24-1 and J usage is TRBJ2-1; 9 nucleotides line up with TRBD1. CDR1 and CDR2 (germline): KGHDR, SFDVKD. The CDR3 sequence is 14 residues long. V was pared by 1 base and J by 8 bases, with 2 bases of the junction left unmatched. The CDR3 reads CATSDLRDRDEQFF. The CDR3 nucleotides are TGTGCCACCAGTGATTTAAGGGACAGGGATGAGCAGTTCTTC.

This clonotype was observed a handful of times. The rearrangement links TRBV3-1 to TRBJ2-1, with TRBD1 identical over 7 bases. Germline V gene lookup returns CDR1 LGHDT and CDR2 YNNKEL (reference sequence). This CDR3 has 16 residues. V was pared by 1 base and J by 9 bases, with 12 bases of the junction left unmatched. The CDR3 loop is CASSQALRQGRSEQFF. CDR3 bases: TGTGCCAGCAGCCAAGCCTTGAGACAGGGCAGGAGTGAGCAGTTCTTC.

This chain connects TRBV28 to TRBJ2-7, with 9 positions matching TRBD1. Germline V lookup: CDR1 MDHEN, CDR2 SYDVKM. V was pared by 6 bases and J by 0 bases, with 6 bases of the junction left unmatched. This CDR3 is 15 amino acids long. In DNA form, the CDR3 reads TGTGCCAGCAGAGATCTACAGGGGGCCTCCTACGAGCAGTACTTC. Protein product: CASRDLQGASYEQYF.

There are a few counts of this clonotype. Its ends do not fully match the called genes, so a read error is possible. This sequence joins TRBV7-2 and TRBJ2-3; TRBD1 aligns across 9 bases. In germline, CDR1 is SGHTA, CDR2 FQGNSA. CDR3 size: 14 residues. CDR3 residues: CAGSLATGGDTQYF. CDR3 in DNA: TGTGCCGGCAGCTTAGCGACAGGGGGAGATACGCAGTATTTT.

This clonotype has just a few counts. The chain combines TRBV29-1 with TRBJ2-3; TRBD1 aligns across 10 bases. From germline, CDR1 is SQVTM and CDR2 ANQGSEA. The length of the CDR3 is 14 residues. After removal of 5 bases from V and 2 bases from J, the junction contained 4 bases not matched to a gene. CDR3 loop: CSVRDRGPTDTQYF. The CDR3 DNA reads as TGCAGCGTTCGGGACAGGGGCCCCACAGATACGCAGTATTTT.

There are a few counts of this clonotype. The chain links TRBV28 to TRBJ2-4; D might be TRBD1 or TRBD2, each matching 6 bases. With the DNA end fitting TRBJ2-7 better, the J assignment may be wrong. The CDR3 contains 15 residues. The V gene's germline CDR1 is MDHEN and CDR2 SYDVKM. The CDR3 reads CASSSTDRRGYEQYF. The DNA of the CDR3 is TGTGCCAGCAGTTCGACTGACAGGAGGGGCTACGAGCAGTACTTC.

Only a few counts were recorded for this clonotype. The chain recombines TRBV29-1 with TRBJ2-1; 8 positions match TRBD2. The CDR3 runs to 16 residues. Germline V gene data show CDR1 as SQVTM and CDR2 as ANQGSEA. With V trimmed by 6 bases and J by 0 bases, 10 bases remained unmatched. As DNA, the CDR3 is TGCAGCGTCGGGGGGGACTCTTACAGCTCCTACAATGAGCAGTTCTTC. It is translated as CSVGGDSYSSYNEQFF.

The chain uses TRBV5-1 and TRBJ2-7; D gene unclear. Trimming removed 0 bases from V and 5 bases from J, with 18 bases in between. This CDR3 is 16 amino acids long. CDR1 is SGHRS, CDR2 YFSETQ, per germline. This CDR3 reads CASSLAVGVRWDEQYF. DNA of the CDR3: TGCGCCAGCAGCTTGGCCGTGGGCGTTCGTTGGGACGAGCAGTACTTC.

Of note for this clonotype: One end of the junction is discordant with germline, which a read error may explain. This chain links TRBV12-3 or TRBV12-4 with TRBJ2-5, with 7 positions matching TRBD2. The CDR3 is 14 residues long. This chain's CDR3 is CASGLSTARREQYF. CDR3 nucleotide sequence: TGTGCCAGCGGTTTATCGACAGCCAGGCGGGAGCAGTACTTC.

The chain employs TRBV24-1 and TRBJ1-2; D gene uncertain. Germline V gene data show CDR1 as KGHDR and CDR2 as SFDVKD. Trimming cost V 4 bases and J 8 bases, with 13 bases left between them. The CDR3 consists of 13 residues. The CDR3 sequence: CATSERGAGGYTF. CDR3 sequence (DNA): TGTGCCACCAGTGAACGGGGTGCTGGAGGCTACACCTTC.

The V call is TRBV20-1, the J call TRBJ2-5; D gene uncertain. This CDR3 is 13 amino acids long. Trimming cost V 3 bases and J 5 bases, with 13 bases left between them. Germline loops: CDR1 DFQATT, CDR2 SNEGSKA (reference sequence). CDR3 nucleotide sequence: TGCAGTGCTAGGCCAAGAGAGCTGGAGACCCAGTACTTC. It codes for CSARPRELETQYF.